These 20 T cell receptor beta chains originate from one sample sequenced in a study of T cell clonotyping in hematopoietic cell transplantation. Time point defined: recipient sample about 28 days before transplant, after cytoreduction. Sequencing used immunoSEQ multiplex PCR; TCRdb keeps in-frame clones, though not all of them. The data show about 76,000 clones, about 96% seen once. The sequenced sample was peripheral blood mononuclear cells, obtained before stem cell transplant. These TCRs come from a woman aged 45 to 65 with acute myeloid leukemia. Some clones in this sample may be carry-over from other donors' samples.

The chain joins TRBV27 to TRBJ2-7, with 12 bases aligning to TRBD2. The CDR3 runs to 16 residues. Germline V CDR1 and CDR2: MNHEY, SMNVEV (reference sequence). With V trimmed by 6 bases and J by 6 bases, 12 bases remained unmatched. The CDR3 DNA follows: TGTGCCAGCAGAAAACTAGCGGGAGGAGCTCATCCCGAGCAGTACTTC. Residues: CASRKLAGGAHPEQYF.

The chain uses TRBV28 and TRBJ1-2; the D gene is possibly TRBD1 (6 bases). Germline CDR1 and CDR2: MDHEN and SYDVKM. Trimming pared 6 bases from V and 2 bases from J, leaving 16 bases between. The CDR3 contains 15 residues. CDR3 residues: CASSSVDGGNYGYTF. Written as DNA, the CDR3 is TGTGCCAGCAGCTCCGTGGACGGGGGCAACTATGGCTACACCTTC.

The V and J genes are TRBV5-6 and TRBJ1-4, with D possibly TRBD1 on 5 matching bases. The CDR3 contains 14 residues. Germline CDR1 is SGHDT and CDR2 is YYEEEE. V was clipped by 0 bases and J by 6 bases, with 9 bases between them. CDR3 nucleotides: TGTGCCAGCAGCTTGGGGGGGATTGATGAAAAACTGTTTTTT. It specifies CASSLGGIDEKLFF.

The chain joins TRBV9 to TRBJ1-6, with TRBD1 matching 7 bases. Trimming cost V 2 bases and J 7 bases; bases outside gene matches: 9. Germline V gives CDR1 SGDLS, CDR2 YYNGEE. This CDR3 is 16 amino acids long. CDR3 residues: CASSVRRDRANSPLHF. The CDR3 nucleotides are TGTGCCAGCAGCGTTCGCCGGGACAGAGCCAATTCACCCCTCCACTTT.

This rearrangement joins TRBV5-6 to TRBJ1-3, with TRBD1 matching over 9 bases. The CDR3 runs to 16 residues. Germline lookup yields CDR1 SGHDT and CDR2 YYEEEE. V lost 2 bases, J lost 8 bases, and 11 bases stayed unmatched. CDR3 protein: CASSFDTGGSVDTIYF. The CDR3 coding sequence is TGTGCCAGCAGCTTCGATACAGGGGGCTCGGTTGACACCATATATTTT.

This rearrangement joins TRBV30 to TRBJ1-2; D gene ambiguous. Germline assignment: CDR1 GTSNPN and CDR2 SVGIG (reference sequence). V lost 4 bases and J 6 bases, leaving 9 bases between the germline ends. The CDR3 has 11 amino acids. CDR3 sequence (DNA): TGTGCCTGGATTGCGGGGAATGGCTACACCTTC. This encodes CAWIAGNGYTF. Full variable domain (rest looked up from reference TRBV30 and TRBJ1-2): SQTIHQWPATLVQPVGSPLSLECTVEGTSNPNLYWYRQAAGRGLQLLFYSVGIGQISSEVPQNLSASRPQDRQFILSSKKLLLSDSGFYLCAWIAGNGYTFGSGTRLTVV.

The chain combines TRBV6-5 with TRBJ1-2; TRBD1 matches 12 bases. CDR3 length: 13 residues. CDR1 MNHEY and CDR2 SVGAGI come from the germline V gene. Trimming at V came to 6 bases and at J to 10 bases, leaving 6 bases not matched to a gene. CDR3 in DNA: TGTGCCAGCAGCGCCGGGACAGGGGGCTCCTACACCTTC. Its protein is CASSAGTGGSYTF.

The V and J genes are TRBV7-2 and TRBJ1-1, with unresolved D. Trimming pared 3 bases from V and 4 bases from J, leaving 9 bases between. CDR1 and CDR2 from the germline V gene are SGHTA and FQGNSA. The CDR3 sequence is 13 residues long. CDR3 loop: CASSFSGSTEAFF. Here the CDR3 DNA reads TGTGCCAGCAGCTTTTCTGGGTCCACTGAAGCTTTCTTT.

The chain joins TRBV18 to TRBJ1-4; no reliable D call. Germline loops: CDR1 KGHSH, CDR2 LQKENI. The CDR3 runs to 11 residues. The ends were cut back, 1 base at V and 8 bases at J, with 2 bases in the middle. The CDR3 is CASSPQEKLFF. Written as DNA, the CDR3 is TGTGCCAGCTCACCACAAGAAAAACTGTTTTTT.

The genes are TRBV6-1 and TRBJ2-3; TRBD2 agrees at 10 bases. Germline trimming cut 4 bases from V and 5 bases from J; bases unmatched to any gene: 9. The CDR3 has 16 residues. The V gene's germline CDR1 is MNHNS and CDR2 SASEGT. The CDR3 nucleotides are TGTGCCAGCAGTGCATGGAGCGGGGGGGCGGGAGATACGCAGTATTTT. Translating it yields CASSAWSGGAGDTQYF.

The rearrangement links TRBV11-2 to TRBJ2-7, with D unresolved. This CDR3 has 16 amino acids. Trimming shortened V by 0 bases and J by 0 bases, and 12 bases separated the two germline ends. Germline values: CDR1 SGHAT, CDR2 FQNNGV. The CDR3 region is CASSLDYYPSSYEQYF. In DNA, the CDR3 is TGTGCCAGCAGCTTAGATTACTATCCTAGCTCCTACGAGCAGTACTTC.

The chain links TRBV28 to TRBJ2-7; possibly TRBD1 for D (5 bases). V was trimmed by 6 bases and J by 0 bases, leaving 12 bases between them. Per germline, CDR1 MDHEN and CDR2 SYDVKM. This CDR3 has 14 residues. CDR3 residues: CASRRQGSSYEQYF. The CDR3 DNA reads as TGTGCCAGCAGGCGTCAGGGTAGCTCCTACGAGCAGTACTTC.

V is TRBV30 and J is TRBJ2-3; 9 positions agree with TRBD2. This CDR3 is built from 14 residues. CDR1 GTSNPN and CDR2 SVGIG come from the germline V gene (reference sequence). The ends lost 3 bases at V and 0 bases at J; junction bases unmatched: 1. In DNA, the CDR3 is TGTGCCTGGAGAACTAGCGGGAGCACAGATACGCAGTATTTT. This encodes CAWRTSGSTDTQYF.

This clone is a singleton in its sample. The gene calls are TRBV29-1 and TRBJ1-2; perhaps TRBD1 as D (6 bases). Germline V gives CDR1 SQVTM, CDR2 ANQGSEA. The CDR3 consists of 11 residues. V was pared by 4 bases and J by 5 bases, with 8 bases between. The CDR3 sequence is CSVAGDYGYTF. The CDR3 DNA follows: TGCAGCGTTGCAGGGGATTATGGCTACACCTTC.

This sequence joins TRBV27 and TRBJ1-5; D may be TRBD1 (5 bases). CDR3 length: 14 residues. The germline V gene has CDR1 MNHEY and CDR2 SMNVEV (reference sequence). V gave up 5 bases and J gave up 5 bases, with 13 bases separating them. The CDR3 nucleotides read TGTGCCAGCAGTCCCGGAAGGGGACATCAGCCCCAGCATTTT. It specifies CASSPGRGHQPQHF.

The gene calls are TRBV7-2 and TRBJ1-1, with D unresolved. CDR3 length equals 13 residues. V lost 1 base to trimming and J lost 5 bases, with 8 bases between them. The germline V gene has CDR1 SGHTA and CDR2 FQGNSA. This chain's CDR3 is CASSLDQTTEAFF. The DNA of the CDR3 is TGTGCCAGCAGCTTAGATCAAACAACTGAAGCTTTCTTT.

This chain connects TRBV5-4 to TRBJ2-5, with TRBD2 matching 12 bases. Trimming took 4 bases from V and 4 from J; bases not matched to a gene: 8. Germline values: CDR1 SGHNT, CDR2 YYREEE (reference sequence). The CDR3 consists of 16 residues. Written as DNA, the CDR3 is TGTGCCAGCAGCCCAACTAGCGGGGGGCCGGGAGAGACCCAGTACTTC. Protein product: CASSPTSGGPGETQYF. The full variable domain, its missing parts supplied by reference TRBV5-4 and TRBJ2-5, is ETGVTQSPTHLIKTRGQQVTLRCSSQSGHNTVSWYQQALGQGPQFIFQYYREEENGRGNFPPRFSGLQFPNYSSELNVNALELDDSALYLCASSPTSGGPGETQYFGPGTRLLVL.

A few counts support this clone. This chain joins TRBV19 and TRBJ1-1, with D perhaps matching TRBD1 (5 bases). CDR3 length: 15 residues. Trimming cost V 5 bases and J 1 base, with 14 bases left between them. Germline V gene lookup returns CDR1 LNHDA and CDR2 SQIVND (reference sequence). The CDR3 sequence: CASSSTGTQNTEAFF. The CDR3 bases are TGTGCCAGTAGTTCAACCGGGACTCAGAACACTGAAGCTTTCTTT.

The rearrangement links TRBV15 to TRBJ1-5; D perhaps matches TRBD1 (6 bases). Germline V gene data show CDR1 as LNHNV and CDR2 as YYDKDF (reference sequence). This CDR3 spans 16 amino acids. The V gene lost 5 bases and the J gene lost 2 bases, with 16 bases spanning the gap. In DNA form, the CDR3 reads TGTGCCACCAGCCCTTCAGGGGTAGTGGGCAATCAGCCCCAGCATTTT. Its protein is CATSPSGVVGNQPQHF.

J is TRBJ1-2 and V is TRBV27; 8 bases fit TRBD1. V trimming: 3 bases; J trimming: 8 bases; junction bases outside the gene matches: 8. Germline lookup yields CDR1 MNHEY and CDR2 SMNVEV (reference sequence). The CDR3 length is 14 residues. CDR3 protein: CASSFRTGSKGYTF. The CDR3 coding sequence is TGTGCCAGCAGTTTCCGGACAGGGTCGAAGGGCTACACCTTC.